Listed here is a single T cell receptor beta chain. These data come from a study of shared clonotypes between healthy human individuals. The naive CD8 population came from CD45RO-negative cells selected for CCR7, without terminally differentiated effector memory CD45RA+ cells. The V segment lost 2 bases and the J segment 7 bases; nucleotides outside the gene matches: 5. Germline V gene sequence: CDR1 SGHDT, CDR2 YYEEEE. This CDR3 region has 14 residues. Assay: immunoSEQ multiplex PCR; the TCRdb copy retains only in-frame clones and omits some. The table includes some 2.1 million clones, approximately 95% detected once.

This sequence joins TRBV5-6 and TRBJ1-1, with 10 bases that match TRBD1. The clonotype originates from a young man in good health. The specimen sequenced was naive CD8+ T cells sorted from blood. This chain's CDR3 is CASSFGTGVVEAFF. As DNA, the CDR3 is TGTGCCAGCAGCTTCGGGACAGGGGTAGTTGAAGCTTTCTTT.